Sequencing of this T cell receptor (beta chain) was carried out in a study of human T cells and chemical hapten exposure. Study outcomes and limitations: Donor immune responses may differ from healthy people's, since all donors had alopecia.

Time point reported: pre-sensitization, week 0. Treatment noted: therapeutic diphenylcyclopropenone sensitization with weekly scalp DPC. Each cDNA molecule in the library carried unique molecular identifiers. TCRdb re-derived calls from the RACE reads in MiXCR, one entry per CDR3 protein. The table lists about 110,000 distinct CDR3 sequences, approximately 12% of them singletons. Germline-derived CDR1 and CDR2 are MNHEY and SMNVEV (reference sequence). The CDR3 is 14 residues long. Trimming removed 3 bases at V and 4 bases at J, with 12 bases between. This clonotype turned up a few times. Its antigen is still unknown.

The sample in question was whole blood, obtained in connection with sensitization to the hapten diphenylcyclopropenone (DPC). The chain joins TRBV27 to TRBJ1-1; D might be TRBD1 (5 bases). This TCR was recovered from a woman aged 45-60 years with alopecia areata. Some clones in this sample may be carry-over from other donors' samples. In nucleotides, the CDR3 is TGTGCCAGCAGTTTGATGGGGCTTCGCACTGAAGCTTTCTTT. As protein: CASSLMGLRTEAFF.